The clone carrying this TCR beta chain was observed many times. Sequenced by immunoSEQ multiplex PCR; TCRdb stores in-frame clones only, minus some. This sample has some 190,000 clones, with more than 80% found just once. The entry originates in a study of blood T cell repertoires in COVID-19. Study details: Collection of acute and convalescent COVID-19 samples took place in the United States, Italy and Spain. In each case, the material was cDNA or gDNA derived from T cells, B-cell-depleted T cells, or PBMCs.

Trimming cost V 7 bases and J 3 bases; bases outside gene matches: 11. The CDR3 loop spans 16 amino acids. The germline V gene encodes CDR1 LNHDA and CDR2 SQIVND (reference sequence). The sequence was obtained from a woman in her sixties or seventies with acute or convalescent COVID-19. Sequencing was done on a sample of peripheral blood. This chain links TRBV19 with TRBJ1-2; 10 bases map to TRBD1. CDR3 coding DNA: TGTGCCAGTATCGAAGGTCGGGACAGGGGCTACTATGGCTACACCTTC. Protein sequence: CASIEGRDRGYYGYTF.